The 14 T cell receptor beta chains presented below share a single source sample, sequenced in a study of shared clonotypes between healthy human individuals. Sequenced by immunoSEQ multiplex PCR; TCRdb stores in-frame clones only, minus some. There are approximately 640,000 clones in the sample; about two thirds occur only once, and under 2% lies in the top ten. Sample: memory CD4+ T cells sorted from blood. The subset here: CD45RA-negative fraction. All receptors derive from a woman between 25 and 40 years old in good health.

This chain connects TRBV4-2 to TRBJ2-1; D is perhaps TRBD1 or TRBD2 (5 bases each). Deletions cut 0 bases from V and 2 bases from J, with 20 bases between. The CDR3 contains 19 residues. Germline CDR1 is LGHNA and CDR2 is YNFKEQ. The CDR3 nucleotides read TGTGCCAGCAGCCAAGATAATGACGGGGCAAAACGGCCCTACAATGAGCAGTTCTTC. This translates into CASSQDNDGAKRPYNEQFF.

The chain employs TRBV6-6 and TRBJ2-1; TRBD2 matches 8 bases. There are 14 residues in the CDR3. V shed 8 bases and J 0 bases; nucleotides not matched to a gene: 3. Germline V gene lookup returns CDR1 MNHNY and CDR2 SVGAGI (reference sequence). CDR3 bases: TGTGCCAGCCACAGCGGGAGCTCCTACAATGAGCAGTTCTTC. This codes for CASHSGSSYNEQFF.

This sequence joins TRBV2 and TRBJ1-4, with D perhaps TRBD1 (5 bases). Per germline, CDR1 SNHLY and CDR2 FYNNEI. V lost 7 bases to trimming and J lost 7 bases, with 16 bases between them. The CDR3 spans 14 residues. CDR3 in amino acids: CASIRDVVSEKLFF. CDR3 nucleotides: TGTGCCAGCATCAGGGACGTGGTCTCTGAAAAACTGTTTTTT. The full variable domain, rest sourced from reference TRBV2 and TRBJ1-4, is EPEVTQTPSHQVTQMGQEVILRCVPISNHLYFYWYRQILGQKVEFLVSFYNNEISEKSEIFDDQFSVERPDGSNFTLKIRSTKLEDSAMYFCASIRDVVSEKLFFGSGTQLSVL.

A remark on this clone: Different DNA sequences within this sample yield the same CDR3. The CDR3 loop is CASSLAGGQETQYF. CDR3 DNA: TGTGCCAGCAGTCTAGCGGGAGGCCAAGAGACCCAGTACTTC. This chain links TRBV7-9 with TRBJ2-5; 11 bases agree with TRBD2. The junction had 1 base not matched to a gene; V was cut back by 6 bases and J by 1 base. CDR3 length: 14 residues. Per germline, CDR1 SEHNR and CDR2 FQNEAQ (reference sequence).

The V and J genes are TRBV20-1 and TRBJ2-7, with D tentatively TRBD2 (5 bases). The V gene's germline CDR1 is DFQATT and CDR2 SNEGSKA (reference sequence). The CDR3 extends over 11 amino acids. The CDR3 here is CSLGLRREQYF. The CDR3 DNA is TGCAGCCTAGGACTCAGGCGGGAGCAGTACTTC.

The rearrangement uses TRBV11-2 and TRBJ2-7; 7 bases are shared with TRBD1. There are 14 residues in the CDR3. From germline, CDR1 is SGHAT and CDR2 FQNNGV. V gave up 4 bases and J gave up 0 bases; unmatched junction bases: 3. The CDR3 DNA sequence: TGTGCCAGCAGCTCGACAGGGACCTCCTACGAGCAGTACTTC. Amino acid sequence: CASSSTGTSYEQYF.

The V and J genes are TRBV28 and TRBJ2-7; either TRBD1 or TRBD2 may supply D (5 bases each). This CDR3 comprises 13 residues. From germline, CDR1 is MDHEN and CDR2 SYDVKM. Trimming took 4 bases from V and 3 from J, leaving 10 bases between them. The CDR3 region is CASSSGRLYEQYF. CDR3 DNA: TGTGCCAGCAGTTCGGGACGCCTCTACGAGCAGTACTTC.

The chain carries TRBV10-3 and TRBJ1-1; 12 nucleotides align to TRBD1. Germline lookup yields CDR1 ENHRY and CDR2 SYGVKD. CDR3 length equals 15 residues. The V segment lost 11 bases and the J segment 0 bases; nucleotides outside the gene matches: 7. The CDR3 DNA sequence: TGTGCCTCCCGGGACAGGGGGCAGGTGAACACTGAAGCTTTCTTT. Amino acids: CASRDRGQVNTEAFF.

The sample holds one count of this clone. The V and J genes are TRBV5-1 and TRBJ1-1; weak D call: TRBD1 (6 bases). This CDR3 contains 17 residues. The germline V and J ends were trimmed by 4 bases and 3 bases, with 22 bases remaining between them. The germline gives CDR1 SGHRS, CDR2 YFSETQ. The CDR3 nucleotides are TGCGCCAGCAGCAGAATAACAGGGTCATCTTCGTACACTGAAGCTTTCTTT. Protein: CASSRITGSSSYTEAFF.

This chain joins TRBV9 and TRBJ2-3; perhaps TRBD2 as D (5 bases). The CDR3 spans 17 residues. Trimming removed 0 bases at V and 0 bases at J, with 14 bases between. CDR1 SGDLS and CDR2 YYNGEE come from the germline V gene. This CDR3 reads CASSVGGSGGSTDTQYF. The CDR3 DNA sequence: TGTGCCAGCAGCGTAGGCGGGTCGGGCGGTAGCACAGATACGCAGTATTTT.

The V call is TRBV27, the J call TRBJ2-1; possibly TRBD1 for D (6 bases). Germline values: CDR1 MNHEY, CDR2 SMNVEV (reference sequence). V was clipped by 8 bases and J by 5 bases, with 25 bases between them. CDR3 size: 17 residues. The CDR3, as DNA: TGTGCCAGCCGGCTTTTAGGGGGAGCCCCCCATAACAATGAGCAGTTCTTC. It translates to CASRLLGGAPHNNEQFF.

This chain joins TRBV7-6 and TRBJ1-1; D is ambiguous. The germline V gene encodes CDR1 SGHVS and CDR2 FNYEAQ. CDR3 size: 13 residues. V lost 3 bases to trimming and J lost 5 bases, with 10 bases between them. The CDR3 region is CASSFQPGTEAFF. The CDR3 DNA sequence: TGTGCCAGCAGCTTTCAGCCGGGGACTGAAGCTTTCTTT.

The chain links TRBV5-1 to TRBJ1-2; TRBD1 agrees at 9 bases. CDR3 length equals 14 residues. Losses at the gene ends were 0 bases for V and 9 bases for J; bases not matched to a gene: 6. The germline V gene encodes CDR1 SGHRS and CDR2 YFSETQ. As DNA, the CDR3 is TGCGCCAGCAGCTTGGAGGGACAGGGAGGTAGCTACACCTTC. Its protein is CASSLEGQGGSYTF.

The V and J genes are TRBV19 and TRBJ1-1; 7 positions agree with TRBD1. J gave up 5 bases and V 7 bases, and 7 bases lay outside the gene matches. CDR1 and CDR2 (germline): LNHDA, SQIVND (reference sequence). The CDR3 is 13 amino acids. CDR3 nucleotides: TGTGCCAGTAAACAGGGGAGATGGACTGAAGCTTTCTTT. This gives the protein CASKQGRWTEAFF.